This TCR beta chain was profiled in a study of PD-L1 blockade in urothelial cancer. Study context: Patients with male sex and bladder-origin urothelial cancer accounted for about nine tenths of the roughly 29 enrolled. Blood analysis took place 3 weeks (second dose) and 6 weeks after treatment start. Per blood sample, T cells had a median of around 140,000.

Time point specified: peripheral blood 6 weeks after treatment start. Disease in patients was locally advanced or metastatic urothelial carcinoma. Per the germline V gene, CDR1 is MDHEN and CDR2 is SYDVKM. CDR3 length: 15 amino acids. V dropped 3 bases and J dropped 4 bases, with 13 bases sitting between them. TCRdb's copy holds only in-frame clones and misses some; the assay was immunoSEQ multiplex PCR. The sample holds over 40,000 clones, about 85% seen once. This TCR was sampled from a man in his 70s with urothelial cancer. Material: PBMCs, obtained around atezolizumab (anti-PD-L1) treatment. The V call is TRBV28, the J call TRBJ1-5; TRBD1 is a possible D gene (6 bases). CDR3 DNA: TGTGCCAGCAGTTTTGGGGGGGCCCATAATCAGCCCCAGCATTTT. Translated: CASSFGGAHNQPQHF.